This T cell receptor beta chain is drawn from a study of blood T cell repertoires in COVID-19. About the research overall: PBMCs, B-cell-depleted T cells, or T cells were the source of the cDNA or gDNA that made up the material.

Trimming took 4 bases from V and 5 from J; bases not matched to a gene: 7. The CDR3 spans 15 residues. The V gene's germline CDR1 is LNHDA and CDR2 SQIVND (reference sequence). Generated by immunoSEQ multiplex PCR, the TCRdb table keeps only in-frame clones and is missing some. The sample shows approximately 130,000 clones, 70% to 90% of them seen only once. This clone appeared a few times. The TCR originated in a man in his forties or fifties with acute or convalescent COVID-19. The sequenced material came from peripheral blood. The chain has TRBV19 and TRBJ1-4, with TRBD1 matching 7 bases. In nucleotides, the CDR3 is TGTGCCAGTAGTAGGCGGGACAGCAGAAATGAAAAACTGTTTTTT. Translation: CASSRRDSRNEKLFF. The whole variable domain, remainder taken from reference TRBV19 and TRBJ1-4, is DGGITQSPKYLFRKEGQNVTLSCEQNLNHDAMYWYRQDPGQGLRLIYYSQIVNDFQKGDIAEGYSVSREKKESFPLTVTSAQKNPTAFYLCASSRRDSRNEKLFFGSGTQLSVL.